This T cell receptor (beta chain) was recovered during a study of cytomegalovirus exposure and HLA in healthy donors. The PCR contained 60 Vbeta and 13 Jbeta primers. The table came from immunoSEQ multiplex PCR; TCRdb's copy has only in-frame clones and leaves some out. Of around 120,000 clones in the sample, over 65% were seen once. The CDR3 loop spans 14 amino acids. Germline CDR1 and CDR2: SGHTA and FQGNSA. After removal of 0 bases from V and 6 bases from J, the junction contained 3 bases not matched to a gene. Study findings and constraints: A later analysis linked a missense variant in DCLRE1C to the trimming of TCR beta V and J genes. Previous analysis showed most TCR beta V segments were productive about 90% or about 30% of the time.

This clone was found a few times. Its cognate antigen is unknown. The sequencing sample was made of PBMCs. This receptor was taken from a female donor in good health and CMV-seropositive. The chain links TRBV7-2 to TRBJ2-7, with 9 bases fitting TRBD2. CDR3 in DNA: TGTGCCAGCAGCTTAGCGGGACTAGCAGGCGAGCAGTACTTC. Amino acids: CASSLAGLAGEQYF.